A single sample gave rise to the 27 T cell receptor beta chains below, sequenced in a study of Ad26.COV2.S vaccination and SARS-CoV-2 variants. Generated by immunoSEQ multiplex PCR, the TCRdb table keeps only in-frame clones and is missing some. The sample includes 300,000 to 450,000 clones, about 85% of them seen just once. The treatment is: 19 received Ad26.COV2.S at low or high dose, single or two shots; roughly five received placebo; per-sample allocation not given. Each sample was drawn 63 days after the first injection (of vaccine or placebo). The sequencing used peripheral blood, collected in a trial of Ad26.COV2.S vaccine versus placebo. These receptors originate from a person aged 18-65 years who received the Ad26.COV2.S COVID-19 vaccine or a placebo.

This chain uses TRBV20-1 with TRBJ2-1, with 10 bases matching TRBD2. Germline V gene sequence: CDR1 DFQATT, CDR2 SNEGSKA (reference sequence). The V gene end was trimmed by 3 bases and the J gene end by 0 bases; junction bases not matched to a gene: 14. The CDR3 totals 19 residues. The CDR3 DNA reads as TGCAGTGCTAGTGTTCCCTCCGGGGTAGCGGGGGGCTCCTACAATGAGCAGTTCTTC. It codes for CSASVPSGVAGGSYNEQFF.

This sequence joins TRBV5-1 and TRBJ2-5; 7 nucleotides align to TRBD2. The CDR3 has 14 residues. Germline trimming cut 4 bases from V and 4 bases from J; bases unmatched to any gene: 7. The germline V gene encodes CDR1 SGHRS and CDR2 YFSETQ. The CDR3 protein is CASSPVGGVETQYF. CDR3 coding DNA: TGCGCCAGCAGCCCAGTGGGGGGGGTAGAGACCCAGTACTTC. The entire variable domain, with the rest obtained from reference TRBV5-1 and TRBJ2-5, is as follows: KAGVTQTPRYLIKTRGQQVTLSCSPISGHRSVSWYQQTPGQGLQFLFEYFSETQRNKGNFPGRFSGRQFSNSRSEMNVSTLELGDSALYLCASSPVGGVETQYFGPGTRLLVL.

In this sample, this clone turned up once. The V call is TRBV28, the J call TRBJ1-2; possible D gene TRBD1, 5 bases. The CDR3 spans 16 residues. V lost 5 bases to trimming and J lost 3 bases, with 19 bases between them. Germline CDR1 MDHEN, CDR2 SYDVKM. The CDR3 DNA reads TGTGCCAGCAGTCTGATCTCAGCTGTGGGGGACTATGGCTACACCTTC. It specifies CASSLISAVGDYGYTF.

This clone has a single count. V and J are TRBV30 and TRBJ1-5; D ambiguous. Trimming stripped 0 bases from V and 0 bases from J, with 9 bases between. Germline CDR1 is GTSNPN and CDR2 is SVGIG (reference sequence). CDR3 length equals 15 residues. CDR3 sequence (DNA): TGTGCCTGGAGTGTTCCGGCAAGTAGCAATCAGCCCCAGCATTTT. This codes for CAWSVPASSNQPQHF.

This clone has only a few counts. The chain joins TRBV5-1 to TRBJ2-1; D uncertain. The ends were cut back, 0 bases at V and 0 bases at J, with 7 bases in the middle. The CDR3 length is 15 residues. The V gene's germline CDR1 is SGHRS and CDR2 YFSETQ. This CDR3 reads CASSLGLVSYNEQFF. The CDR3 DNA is TGCGCCAGCAGCTTGGGACTTGTCTCCTACAATGAGCAGTTCTTC.

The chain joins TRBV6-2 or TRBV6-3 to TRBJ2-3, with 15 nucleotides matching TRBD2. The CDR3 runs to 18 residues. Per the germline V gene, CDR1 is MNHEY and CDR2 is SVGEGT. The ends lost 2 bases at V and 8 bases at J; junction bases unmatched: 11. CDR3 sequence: CASSYDRTSGRARATQYF. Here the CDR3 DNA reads TGTGCCAGCAGTTACGATCGGACTAGCGGGAGGGCCCGAGCTACGCAGTATTTT.

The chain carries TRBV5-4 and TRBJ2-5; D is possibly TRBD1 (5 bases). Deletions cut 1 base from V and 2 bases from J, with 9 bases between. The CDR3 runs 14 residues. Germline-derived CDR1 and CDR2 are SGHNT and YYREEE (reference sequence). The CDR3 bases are TGTGCCAGCAGCTTGTCACAGGATCAAGAGACCCAGTACTTC. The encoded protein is CASSLSQDQETQYF.

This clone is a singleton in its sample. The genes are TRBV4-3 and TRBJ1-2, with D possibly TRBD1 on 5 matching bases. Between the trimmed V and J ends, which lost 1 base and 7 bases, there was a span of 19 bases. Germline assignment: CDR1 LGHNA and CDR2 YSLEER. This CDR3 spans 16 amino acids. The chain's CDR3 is CASSQGVYGQIIGYTF. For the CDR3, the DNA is TGCGCCAGCAGCCAAGGGGTGTACGGACAAATAATTGGCTACACCTTC.

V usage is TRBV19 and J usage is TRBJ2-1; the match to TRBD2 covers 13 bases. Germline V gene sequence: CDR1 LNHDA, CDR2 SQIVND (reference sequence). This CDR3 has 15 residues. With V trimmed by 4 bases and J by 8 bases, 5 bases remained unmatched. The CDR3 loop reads CASSTRTSGGYEQFF. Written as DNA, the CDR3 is TGTGCCAGTAGTACTAGGACTAGCGGGGGCTATGAGCAGTTCTTC.

CDR3 nucleotide sequence: TGTGCCAGCAGCCACTCCCTGGAGGTCAACGAGCAGTACTTC. This encodes CASSHSLEVNEQYF. The chain uses TRBV9 and TRBJ2-7; D may be TRBD2 (5 bases). The germline CDR1 and CDR2 sequences are SGDLS and YYNGEE. CDR3 length: 14 residues. Trimming removed 4 bases at V and 5 bases at J, with 16 bases between.

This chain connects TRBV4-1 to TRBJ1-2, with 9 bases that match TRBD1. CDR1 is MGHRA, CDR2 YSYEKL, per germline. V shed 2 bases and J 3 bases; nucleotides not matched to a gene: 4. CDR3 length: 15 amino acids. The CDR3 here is CASSQIDRGDYGYTF. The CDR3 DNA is TGCGCCAGCAGCCAAATAGACAGGGGGGACTATGGCTACACCTTC.

Here the CDR3 DNA reads TGTGCCAGTAGTATCGGGGGAATCTCTGGAAACACCATATATTTT. Its protein product is CASSIGGISGNTIYF. This sequence joins TRBV19 and TRBJ1-3; D possibly corresponds to TRBD1 (5 bases). Per the germline V gene, CDR1 is LNHDA and CDR2 is SQIVND (reference sequence). This CDR3 spans 15 amino acids. Between the trimmed V and J ends, which lost 3 bases and 0 bases, there was a span of 9 bases.

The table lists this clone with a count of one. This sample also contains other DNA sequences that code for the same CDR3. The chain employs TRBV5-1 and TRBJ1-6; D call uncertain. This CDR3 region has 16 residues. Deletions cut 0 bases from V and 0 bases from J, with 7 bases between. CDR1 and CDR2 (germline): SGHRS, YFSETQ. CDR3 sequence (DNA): TGCGCCAGCAGCTTGGTAGGAAGCTCCTATAATTCACCCCTCCACTTT. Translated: CASSLVGSSYNSPLHF.

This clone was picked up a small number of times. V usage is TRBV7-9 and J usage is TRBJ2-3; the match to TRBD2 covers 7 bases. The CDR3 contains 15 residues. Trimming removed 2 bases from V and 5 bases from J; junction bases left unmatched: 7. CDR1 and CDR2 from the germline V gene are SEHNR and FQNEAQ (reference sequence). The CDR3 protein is CASSLTAGMKDTQYF. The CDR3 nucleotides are TGTGCCAGCAGCTTAACAGCGGGGATGAAAGATACGCAGTATTTT.

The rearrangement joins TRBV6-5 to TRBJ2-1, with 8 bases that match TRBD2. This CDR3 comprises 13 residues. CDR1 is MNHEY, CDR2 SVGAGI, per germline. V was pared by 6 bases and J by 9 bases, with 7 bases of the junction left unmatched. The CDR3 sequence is CASRASGGSEQFF. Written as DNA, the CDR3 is TGTGCCAGCAGGGCGTCGGGAGGGAGTGAGCAGTTCTTC.

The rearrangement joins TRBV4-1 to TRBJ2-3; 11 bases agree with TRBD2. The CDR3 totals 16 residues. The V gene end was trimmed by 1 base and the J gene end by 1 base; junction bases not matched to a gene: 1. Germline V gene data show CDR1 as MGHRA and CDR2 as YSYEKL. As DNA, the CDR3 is TGCGCCAGCAGCCAAGGGGGACTAGCGGGCACAGATACGCAGTATTTT. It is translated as CASSQGGLAGTDTQYF.

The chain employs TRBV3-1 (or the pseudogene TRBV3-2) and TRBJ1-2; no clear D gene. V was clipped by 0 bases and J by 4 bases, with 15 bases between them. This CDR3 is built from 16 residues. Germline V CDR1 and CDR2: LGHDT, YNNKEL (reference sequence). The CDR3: CASSQEGVVGSYGYTF. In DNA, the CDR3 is TGTGCCAGCAGCCAAGAAGGTGTCGTCGGATCCTATGGCTACACCTTC.

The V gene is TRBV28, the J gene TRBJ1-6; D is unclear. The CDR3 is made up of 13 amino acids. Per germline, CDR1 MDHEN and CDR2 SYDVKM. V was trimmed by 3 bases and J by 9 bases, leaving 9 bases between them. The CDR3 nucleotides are TGTGCCAGCAGTTTTCTAGGGCTTTCACCCCTCCACTTT. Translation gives CASSFLGLSPLHF.

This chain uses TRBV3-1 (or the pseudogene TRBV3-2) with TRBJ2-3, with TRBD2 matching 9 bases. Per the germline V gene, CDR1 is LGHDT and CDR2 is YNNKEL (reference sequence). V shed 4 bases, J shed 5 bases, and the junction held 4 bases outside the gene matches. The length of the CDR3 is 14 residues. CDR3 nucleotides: TGTGCCAGCAGCCTTAGCGGGGGTCGAGATACGCAGTATTTT. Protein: CASSLSGGRDTQYF.

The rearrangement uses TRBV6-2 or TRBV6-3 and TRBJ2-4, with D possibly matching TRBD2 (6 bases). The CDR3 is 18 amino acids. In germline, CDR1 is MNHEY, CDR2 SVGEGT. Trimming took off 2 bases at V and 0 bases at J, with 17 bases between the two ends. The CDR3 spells CASSYDSGVPIAKNIQYF. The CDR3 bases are TGTGCCAGCAGTTACGATAGCGGCGTACCGATAGCCAAAAACATTCAGTACTTC.

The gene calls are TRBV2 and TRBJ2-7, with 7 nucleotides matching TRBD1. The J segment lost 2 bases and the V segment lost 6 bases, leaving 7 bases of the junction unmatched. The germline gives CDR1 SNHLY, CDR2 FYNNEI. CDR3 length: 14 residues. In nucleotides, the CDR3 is TGTGCCAGCAGGGAATTCGACAGGGCCTACGAGCAGTACTTC. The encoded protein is CASREFDRAYEQYF.

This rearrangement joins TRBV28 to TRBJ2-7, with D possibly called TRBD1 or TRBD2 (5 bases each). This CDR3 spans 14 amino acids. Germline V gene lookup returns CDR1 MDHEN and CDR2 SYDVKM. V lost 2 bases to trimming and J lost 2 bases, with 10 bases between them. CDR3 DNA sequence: TGTGCCAGCAGTTTAGGGGGAATGGCCTACGAGCAGTACTTC. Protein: CASSLGGMAYEQYF.

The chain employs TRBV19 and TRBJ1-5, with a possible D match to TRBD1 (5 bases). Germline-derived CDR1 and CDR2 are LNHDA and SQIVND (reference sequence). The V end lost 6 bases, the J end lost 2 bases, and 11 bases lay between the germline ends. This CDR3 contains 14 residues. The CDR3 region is CASRRDDGNQPQHF. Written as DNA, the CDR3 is TGTGCCAGTAGACGGGACGATGGCAATCAGCCCCAGCATTTT.

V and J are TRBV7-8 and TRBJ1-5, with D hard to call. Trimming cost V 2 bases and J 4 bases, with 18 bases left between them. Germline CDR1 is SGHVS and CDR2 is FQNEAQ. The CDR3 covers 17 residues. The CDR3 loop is CASSLWEGEIPNQPQHF. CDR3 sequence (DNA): TGTGCCAGCAGCTTATGGGAGGGAGAGATTCCTAATCAGCCCCAGCATTTT.

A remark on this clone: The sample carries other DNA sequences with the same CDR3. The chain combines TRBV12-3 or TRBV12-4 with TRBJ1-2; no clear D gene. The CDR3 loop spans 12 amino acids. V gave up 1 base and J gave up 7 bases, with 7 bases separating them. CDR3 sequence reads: CASSLEGFGYTF. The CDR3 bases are TGTGCCAGCAGTTTAGAGGGATTTGGCTACACCTTC.

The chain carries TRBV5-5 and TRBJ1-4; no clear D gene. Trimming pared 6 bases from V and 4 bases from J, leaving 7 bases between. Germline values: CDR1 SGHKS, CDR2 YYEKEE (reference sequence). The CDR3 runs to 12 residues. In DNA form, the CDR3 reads TGTGCCAGCAACCGCATTAATGAAAAACTGTTTTTT. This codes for CASNRINEKLFF. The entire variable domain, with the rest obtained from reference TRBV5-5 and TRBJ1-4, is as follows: DAGVTQSPTHLIKTRGQQVTLRCSPISGHKSVSWYQQVLGQGPQFIFQYYEKEERGRGNFPDRFSARQFPNYSSELNVNALLLGDSALYLCASNRINEKLFFGSGTQLSVL.

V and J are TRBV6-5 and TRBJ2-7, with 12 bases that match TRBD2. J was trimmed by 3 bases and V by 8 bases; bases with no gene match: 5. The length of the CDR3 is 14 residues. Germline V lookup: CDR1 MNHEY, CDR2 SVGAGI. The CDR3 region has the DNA TGTGCCAGCGCTAGGACTAGCGGGGACTACGAGCAGTACTTC. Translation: CASARTSGDYEQYF.